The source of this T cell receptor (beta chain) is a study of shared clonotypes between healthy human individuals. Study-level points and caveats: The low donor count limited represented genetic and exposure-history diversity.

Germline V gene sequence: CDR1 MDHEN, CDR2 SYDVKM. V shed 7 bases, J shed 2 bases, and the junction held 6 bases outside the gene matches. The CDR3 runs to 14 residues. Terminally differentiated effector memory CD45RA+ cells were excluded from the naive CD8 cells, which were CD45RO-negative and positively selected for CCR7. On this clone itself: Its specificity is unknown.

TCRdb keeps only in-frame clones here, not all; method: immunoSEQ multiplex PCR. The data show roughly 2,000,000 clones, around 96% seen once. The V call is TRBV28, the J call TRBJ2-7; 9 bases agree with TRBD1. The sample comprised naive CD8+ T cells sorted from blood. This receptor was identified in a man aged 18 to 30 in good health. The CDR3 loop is CASTGTGTTYEQYF. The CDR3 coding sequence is TGTGCCAGCACCGGGACAGGGACTACCTACGAGCAGTACTTC.